The sequence of this TCR beta chain was determined in a study of blood T cell repertoires in COVID-19. As for the study in general: Acute and convalescent COVID-19 specimens originated in the United States, Italy and Spain.

As handled by the study authors: Estimates of nucleated cell counts were drawn from the amplification of reference gene primers. Here immunoSEQ multiplex PCR was the method, and the copy in TCRdb shows in-frame clones only, minus some. That table is the source of V, J and clone size, and D and trimming were worked out from the DNA. The sample lists roughly 230,000 clones; 84% were seen once. Germline assignment: CDR1 SGHRS and CDR2 YFSETQ. This CDR3 has 15 residues. Trimming pared 0 bases from V and 6 bases from J, leaving 12 bases between. Material: peripheral blood. This clonotype was obtained from a woman aged 80 or over with COVID-19, enrolled during active disease. J is TRBJ2-2 and V is TRBV5-1, with D possibly matching TRBD2 (6 bases). The CDR3 bases are TGCGCCAGCAGCTTGGCCAGTGGAGGGGCCGGGGAGCTGTTTTTT. Its translation is CASSLASGGAGELFF.